The present entry profiles one TCR beta chain with its context. This clonotype was counted between two and nine times. Its recognized antigen is unknown. No per-base quality is available; no much larger clone lies one base away. The sample originates from a study of T cells in Graves' hyperthyroidism and ophthalmopathy (dated by TCRdb to 2018 to 2020). About the full investigation: Peripheral blood samples were taken at initial diagnosis, before any treatment was given. To identify TCR V-J signatures that set the groups apart, the researchers used a discovery cohort of about a hundred patients, made up of under 50 with Graves' ophthalmopathy and some 58 with stable Graves' hyperthyroidism. Whether ophthalmopathy could be predicted prospectively was tested in an independent validation cohort made up of 18 to 20 hyperthyroidism patients plus 17 patients who later progressed to ophthalmopathy. The 75 to 100 discovery patients were randomly divided into training and test sets at a 7:3 ratio. The study also compared thyroid tissue and blood T-cell repertoires from over 5 Graves' hyperthyroidism patients. Following sampling, methimazole starting at 30 mg daily was given to hyperthyroidism patients, and high-dose intravenous methylprednisolone was given to ophthalmopathy patients. TCR Vbeta CDR3 sequencing of approximately 140 peripheral blood samples (about 45 ophthalmopathy, 75 to 80 hyperthyroidism and about 17 progressor patients) is reported in the paper.

The investigation overall reported the following: Blood samples also contained most of the expanded thyroid clonotypes (frequency above 0.001), which suggests that blood repertoires may reflect thyroid immune responses. A 13 V-J signature model separated ophthalmopathy from stable hyperthyroidism, with approximately 86% sensitivity and just under 84% specificity in cross-validation and 80%/75% in testing. In validation, the model predicted progression to ophthalmopathy with approximately 70% sensitivity and over 72% specificity, a median of 6.5 months before onset. No statistical method was used to set the sample size in advance, and investigators knew the group allocation.

Stable Graves' hyperthyroidism was defined as no progression to ophthalmopathy during 18 months of follow-up. Hyperthyroidism patients were newly diagnosed, had a disease duration of under 2 months, and were aged 18 to 65 years. Any patient with an uncontrolled infection, another autoimmune disease, pregnancy or lactation was excluded. Diagnoses were based on clinical symptoms, serum thyroxine and TRAb, thyroid ultrasound and orbital computed tomography. PBMCs were isolated from approximately 10 ml of fresh peripheral blood by Ficoll-Paque density gradient centrifugation. Total RNA was extracted using Trizol reagent, and RNA quality was assessed on an Agilent 2100 Bioanalyzer. Measured from the cysteine to the phenylalanine, the CDR3 is 15 residues long. Just the 45-base CDR3 DNA is kept, in frame starting at base 1. V ends up 5 bases short and J 5 bases short, with an unmatched junction base count of 11. CDR1 MNHEY and CDR2 SVGEGT were looked up in the germline V gene.

TCR beta CDR3 regions were amplified from RNA transcripts. For the first round of RT-PCR on the TCR CDR3, the HTBI primer set was used together with the Qiagen OneStep RT-PCR kit. Libraries were constructed in a second round of multiplex PCR, after which size selection and purification were carried out. Sequencing of the libraries was done on an Illumina HiSeq2000 using paired-end 100 bp reads. The authors' analysis ran thus. Raw data were processed with SOAPnuke, discarding reads with adapters, uncalled bases, mean Phred below 15, or no exact constant-primer or identifier match. High-quality paired reads were merged using COPE v1.2.5, and each unique nucleotide sequence was defined as a clonotype. MiTCR v1.1 was used to align the clonotypes against IMGT TRBV, TRBD and TRBJ reference segments. Analysis was restricted to V-J combinations with a frequency above 0.0001, which covered roughly 99% of repertoires. A TCS score was defined as the ratio between F50 (clonal expansion) and ExV (chaos), using BLOSUM62-based TCRdist between CDR3 peptides within each V-J. Welch's t-statistics and random forest reduced roughly 540 V-J features to 13, which were used in a naive Bayes classifier (R e1071). TCRdb handled the public reads itself, with Q25 trimming in fastp and clone calling in MiXCR, and kept productive beta chains. Under each unique CDR3 protein, matching rows form one entry showing the most common genes and DNA. TCRdb's processing, not the authors' own work, is the source of the V and J calls. The sample table holds 550,000 to 800,000 distinct CDR3 sequences, of which about 16% were seen once. The ten largest clonotypes hold about 8.4% of the sample.

In this chain, TRBV6-2 or TRBV6-3 is recombined with TRBJ2-7; a stretch of 8 junction bases matches TRBD2. This receptor was identified in a man younger than 35 with Graves' hyperthyroidism. Sequencing used blood. The CDR3: CASSLIIAGNDEQYF. The DNA reads as follows: TGTGCCAGCAGTCTCATTATAGCGGGAAACGACGAGCAGTACTTC.